The 22 T cell receptor beta chains below were found in one sample sequenced in a study of T cell responses to AZD1222 COVID-19 vaccine. Using immunoSEQ multiplex PCR, the repertoire was profiled, and TCRdb retains in-frame clones only, with some absent. This table has about 120,000 clones, more than 85% appearing once. The specimen comprised peripheral blood, sampled on day 0 of AZD1222 vaccination. These receptors were collected from an adult in good health.

The chain is built from TRBV7-2 and TRBJ2-7, with 7 bases that match TRBD1. This CDR3 has 15 amino acids. From germline, CDR1 is SGHTA and CDR2 FQGNSA. V was clipped by 5 bases and J by 0 bases; unmatched bases: 7. CDR3 DNA: TGTGCCAGCAGCCGTAGACAGGGCTTCTCCTACGAGCAGTACTTC. The encoded protein is CASSRRQGFSYEQYF.

The chain carries TRBV7-2 and TRBJ1-2, with 12 bases that match TRBD1. The CDR3 consists of 15 residues. Germline loops: CDR1 SGHTA, CDR2 FQGNSA. Trimming removed 5 bases from V and 8 bases from J; junction bases left unmatched: 9. CDR3 bases: TGTGCCAGCAGCCCAAGGGGACAGGGGGCCGGGGGCTACACCTTC. Translating gives CASSPRGQGAGGYTF.

The genes are TRBV27 and TRBJ1-4; 7 bases map to TRBD1. CDR1 and CDR2 (germline): MNHEY, SMNVEV (reference sequence). The CDR3 extends over 14 amino acids. The trim removed 5 bases at V and 4 bases at J, leaving 4 bases unmatched. For the CDR3, the DNA is TGTGCCAGCAGTCTGGGGGACAGTAATGAAAAACTGTTTTTT. Its protein is CASSLGDSNEKLFF.

The V gene is TRBV5-1, the J gene TRBJ2-2; 7 bases agree with TRBD2. CDR3 length: 16 amino acids. V shed 0 bases, J shed 6 bases, and the junction held 8 bases outside the gene matches. Germline CDR1 reads SGHRS; CDR2 reads YFSETQ. CDR3 in amino acids: CASSLVAGEFPGELFF. As DNA, the CDR3 is TGCGCCAGCAGCTTGGTGGCGGGGGAATTCCCCGGGGAGCTGTTTTTT. Full variable domain (rest looked up from reference TRBV5-1 and TRBJ2-2): KAGVTQTPRYLIKTRGQQVTLSCSPISGHRSVSWYQQTPGQGLQFLFEYFSETQRNKGNFPGRFSGRQFSNSRSEMNVSTLELGDSALYLCASSLVAGEFPGELFFGEGSRLTVL.

This chain uses TRBV27 with TRBJ1-1; TRBD1 matches 7 bases. V lost 7 bases, J lost 11 bases, and 13 bases stayed unmatched. Germline values: CDR1 MNHEY, CDR2 SMNVEV (reference sequence). The CDR3 length is 13 residues. The CDR3, as DNA: TGTGCCAGCACCAGACTTTTTAGACAGGGTGCTTTCTTT. The encoded protein is CASTRLFRQGAFF.

This chain uses TRBV7-9 with TRBJ2-7, with a possible D match to TRBD2 (5 bases). Germline CDR1 and CDR2: SEHNR and FQNEAQ (reference sequence). Trimming left V 6 bases short and J 4 bases short, with 16 bases between. This CDR3 contains 14 residues. CDR3 residues: CASSSSNGRYEQYF. The CDR3 nucleotides read TGTGCCAGCAGTTCTAGCAATGGGAGATACGAGCAGTACTTC.

The chain recombines TRBV29-1 with TRBJ1-1; TRBD1 matches 10 bases. CDR1 and CDR2 (germline): SQVTM, ANQGSEA. The CDR3 consists of 13 residues. V shed 8 bases and J 1 base; nucleotides not matched to a gene: 4. The CDR3 region is CSLGTGENTEAFF. The CDR3 DNA follows: TGCAGCCTCGGGACAGGGGAGAACACTGAAGCTTTCTTT.

The rearrangement uses TRBV19 and TRBJ1-3, with 9 bases matching TRBD1. The CDR3 runs to 19 residues. V lost 4 bases and J lost 4; bases outside the gene matches: 17. Germline V CDR1 and CDR2: LNHDA, SQIVND (reference sequence). The CDR3 nucleotides are TGTGCCAGTAGTAACGACCCCGGGACAGGGTTATTCTTGGGAAACACCATATATTTT. Protein: CASSNDPGTGLFLGNTIYF.

V gene TRBV23-1 combines with J gene TRBJ1-3, with D possibly matching TRBD1 (5 bases). TRBV23-1 carries the ORF label, with uncertain function. This CDR3 has 14 amino acids. Trimming removed 8 bases from V and 0 bases from J, with 11 bases in between. CDR3 nucleotide sequence: TGCGCCAGCCCCAAGGGGAGCTCTGGAAACACCATATATTTT. Residues: CASPKGSSGNTIYF.

Turning to this clone: Other DNA sequences of this sample code for an identical CDR3. The chain has TRBV18 and TRBJ1-5; unclear D gene. CDR3 length equals 13 residues. Germline CDR1 is KGHSH and CDR2 is LQKENI. V was clipped by 3 bases and J by 0 bases, with 3 bases between them. CDR3 loop: CASSPGSNQPQHF. The CDR3 coding sequence is TGTGCCAGCTCACCCGGTAGCAATCAGCCCCAGCATTTT.

The chain joins TRBV19 to TRBJ1-3, with TRBD1 identical over 9 bases. The trim removed 6 bases at V and 3 bases at J, leaving 9 bases unmatched. The CDR3 covers 16 residues. Germline values: CDR1 LNHDA, CDR2 SQIVND (reference sequence). The CDR3 coding sequence is TGTGCCAGTAGCCGCCGGGGGACAGGGAGTGGAAACACCATATATTTT. Translation gives CASSRRGTGSGNTIYF. The full variable domain, completed using reference TRBV19 and TRBJ1-3, is DGGITQSPKYLFRKEGQNVTLSCEQNLNHDAMYWYRQDPGQGLRLIYYSQIVNDFQKGDIAEGYSVSREKKESFPLTVTSAQKNPTAFYLCASSRRGTGSGNTIYFGEGSWLTVV.

The rearrangement links TRBV28 to TRBJ2-5; TRBD2 matches at 11 bases. Per the germline V gene, CDR1 is MDHEN and CDR2 is SYDVKM. J was trimmed by 0 bases and V by 6 bases; bases with no gene match: 9. The CDR3 has 17 amino acids. CDR3 DNA: TGTGCCAGCAGCCCGACCGCGGGACTAGCGGACCAAGAGACCCAGTACTTC. Protein: CASSPTAGLADQETQYF.

This clone was found once. The DNA of the CDR3 is TGTGCCAGCTCATCTACCACCGGGATGAACACTGAAGCTTTCTTT. Translation gives CASSSTTGMNTEAFF. The V call is TRBV18, the J call TRBJ1-1; no clear D gene. The germline V gene has CDR1 KGHSH and CDR2 LQKENI. The CDR3 length is 15 residues. With 5 bases removed from V and 0 bases from J, the gap between germline ends came to 13 bases.

The V and J genes are TRBV18 and TRBJ2-2; no reliable D call. Trimming took 0 bases from V and 1 from J, leaving 6 bases between them. This CDR3 is 15 amino acids long. Germline V gives CDR1 KGHSH, CDR2 LQKENI. CDR3 in amino acids: CASSPPPLNTGELFF. The CDR3 coding sequence is TGTGCCAGCTCACCACCGCCTCTGAACACCGGGGAGCTGTTTTTT.

This sequence joins TRBV30 and TRBJ1-1; 9 positions match TRBD1. Looked up from germline, CDR1 is GTSNPN and CDR2 is SVGIG (reference sequence). This CDR3 is built from 12 residues. V shed 3 bases and J 8 bases; nucleotides not matched to a gene: 4. The CDR3 DNA reads TGTGCCTGGAGACCGGGACAGGGAGAAGCTTTCTTT. It codes for CAWRPGQGEAFF.

Turning to this clone: The same CDR3 is also encoded by other DNA sequences in this sample. The chain couples TRBV10-3 to TRBJ2-7; D remains unclear. The V gene's germline CDR1 is ENHRY and CDR2 SYGVKD. The CDR3 extends over 11 amino acids. Trimming took 3 bases from V and 2 from J, leaving 2 bases between them. CDR3 DNA sequence: TGTGCCATCAGTGACACCTACGAGCAGTACTTC. Translation gives CAISDTYEQYF.

The chain employs TRBV4-3 and TRBJ2-7; tentatively, D is TRBD1 (6 bases). CDR3 length: 15 residues. From germline, CDR1 is LGHNA and CDR2 YSLEER. V was clipped by 1 base and J by 5 bases, with 15 bases between them. CDR3 DNA: TGCGCCAGCAGCCAAGGTGTAGGGACAATAGACGAGCAGTACTTC. Residues: CASSQGVGTIDEQYF.

The chain carries TRBV29-1 and TRBJ1-2; TRBD1 might be the D (6 bases). Looked up from germline, CDR1 is SQVTM and CDR2 is ANQGSEA. CDR3 length equals 12 residues. The ends were cut back, 7 bases at V and 6 bases at J, with 15 bases in the middle. Here the CDR3 DNA reads TGCAGCGCTGAGGGGGGGGAGGATGGCTACACCTTC. Its protein product is CSAEGGEDGYTF.

The CDR3 DNA follows: TGTGCCAGCAGTTTAGAAGGGGAAGGGGGCAGTTCACCCCTCCACTTT. This sequence encodes CASSLEGEGGSSPLHF. The chain recombines TRBV28 with TRBJ1-6; 7 bases are a match to TRBD1. This CDR3 comprises 16 residues. The V and J ends lost 2 bases and 9 bases, in that order; junction bases with no gene match: 10. The germline V gene encodes CDR1 MDHEN and CDR2 SYDVKM.

This rearrangement joins TRBV28 to TRBJ1-5, with D possibly matching TRBD1 (5 bases). Trimming cost V 7 bases and J 5 bases, with 18 bases left between them. The CDR3 is 15 residues long. Germline V CDR1 and CDR2: MDHEN, SYDVKM. CDR3 nucleotides: TGTGCCAGCACCCCCGCGCTCCAGGGATATCAGCCCCAGCATTTT. It yields the protein CASTPALQGYQPQHF.

The chain carries TRBV5-6 and TRBJ2-7; D gene ambiguous. Germline lookup yields CDR1 SGHDT and CDR2 YYEEEE. Between the trimmed V and J ends, which lost 1 base and 2 bases, there was a span of 10 bases. The CDR3 covers 14 residues. The CDR3 loop reads CASSLRTHPYEQYF. CDR3 in DNA: TGTGCCAGCAGCTTGAGAACCCATCCCTACGAGCAGTACTTC.

The V gene is TRBV7-2, the J gene TRBJ2-7, with TRBD2 matching over 10 bases. The CDR3 is 17 residues long. Germline V gene lookup returns CDR1 SGHTA and CDR2 FQGNSA. V shed 2 bases, J shed 4 bases, and the junction held 11 bases outside the gene matches. The CDR3 DNA sequence: TGTGCCAGCAGCTTACTAGCGGGGGCGCTCGGGGGGTACGAGCAGTACTTC. Translation: CASSLLAGALGGYEQYF. Based on the CDR3 plus reference TRBV7-2 and TRBJ2-7, the full variable domain is GAGVSQSPSNKVTEKGKDVELRCDPISGHTALYWYRQSLGQGLEFLIYFQGNSAPDKSGLPSDRFSAERTGGSVSTLTIQRTQQEDSAVYLCASSLLAGALGGYEQYFGPGTRLTVT.